This T cell receptor (beta chain) was documented in a study of regulatory T cells in long-lasting Graves disease. Specified time point: persistent/refractory GD, antithyroid drugs over 5 years with positive TRAb. The authors made the TCR library using RNA they extracted from PBMCs. To make TCR beta libraries, researchers used iRepertoire HTBI primers and Arm-PCR of CDR3 regions. TCRdb analysed the multiplex PCR reads with MiXCR anew, one entry per CDR3 protein. The sample records some 430,000 distinct CDR3 sequences, about 22% being singletons. V was shortened by 2 bases and J by 2 bases, with 10 bases between the two germline ends. The CDR3 is 14 residues long. This clonotype has ten or more counts.

This specimen consisted of peripheral blood mononuclear cells (PBMCs), obtained when the disease was refractory, from a patient treated with antithyroid drugs. V is TRBV12-3 or TRBV12-4 and J is TRBJ2-7; the D gene is possibly TRBD1 (6 bases). This clonotype was sampled from a female donor with Graves disease. CDR3 DNA: TGTGCCAGCAGTTTACTACAGGGTCCCTACGAGCAGTACTTC. Its protein is CASSLLQGPYEQYF.